The T cell receptor (beta chain) described here comes from a study of T-cell memory formation after mild COVID-19. This clonotype was seen a handful of times. Each CDR3 protein is one row after TCRdb ran MiXCR on the 5' RACE reads. Of roughly 300,000 distinct CDR3 sequences in the sample, roughly 13% were seen once. The CDR3 is made up of 14 amino acids. The V end lost 4 bases, the J end lost 4 bases, and 14 bases lay between the germline ends. The V gene's germline CDR1 is SGHRS and CDR2 YFSETQ. Sequenced sample: PBMCs or a T cell subset sorted from them (not recorded which). J is TRBJ1-2 and V is TRBV5-1; a possible D gene is TRBD1 (5 bases). This clonotype was obtained from a young man who had mild COVID-19 (a few samples of this study predate the infection). Cell type and time point are not known. This CDR3 reads CASSAGADGYGYTF. CDR3 nucleotide sequence: TGCGCCAGCAGCGCCGGGGCTGATGGCTATGGCTACACCTTC.